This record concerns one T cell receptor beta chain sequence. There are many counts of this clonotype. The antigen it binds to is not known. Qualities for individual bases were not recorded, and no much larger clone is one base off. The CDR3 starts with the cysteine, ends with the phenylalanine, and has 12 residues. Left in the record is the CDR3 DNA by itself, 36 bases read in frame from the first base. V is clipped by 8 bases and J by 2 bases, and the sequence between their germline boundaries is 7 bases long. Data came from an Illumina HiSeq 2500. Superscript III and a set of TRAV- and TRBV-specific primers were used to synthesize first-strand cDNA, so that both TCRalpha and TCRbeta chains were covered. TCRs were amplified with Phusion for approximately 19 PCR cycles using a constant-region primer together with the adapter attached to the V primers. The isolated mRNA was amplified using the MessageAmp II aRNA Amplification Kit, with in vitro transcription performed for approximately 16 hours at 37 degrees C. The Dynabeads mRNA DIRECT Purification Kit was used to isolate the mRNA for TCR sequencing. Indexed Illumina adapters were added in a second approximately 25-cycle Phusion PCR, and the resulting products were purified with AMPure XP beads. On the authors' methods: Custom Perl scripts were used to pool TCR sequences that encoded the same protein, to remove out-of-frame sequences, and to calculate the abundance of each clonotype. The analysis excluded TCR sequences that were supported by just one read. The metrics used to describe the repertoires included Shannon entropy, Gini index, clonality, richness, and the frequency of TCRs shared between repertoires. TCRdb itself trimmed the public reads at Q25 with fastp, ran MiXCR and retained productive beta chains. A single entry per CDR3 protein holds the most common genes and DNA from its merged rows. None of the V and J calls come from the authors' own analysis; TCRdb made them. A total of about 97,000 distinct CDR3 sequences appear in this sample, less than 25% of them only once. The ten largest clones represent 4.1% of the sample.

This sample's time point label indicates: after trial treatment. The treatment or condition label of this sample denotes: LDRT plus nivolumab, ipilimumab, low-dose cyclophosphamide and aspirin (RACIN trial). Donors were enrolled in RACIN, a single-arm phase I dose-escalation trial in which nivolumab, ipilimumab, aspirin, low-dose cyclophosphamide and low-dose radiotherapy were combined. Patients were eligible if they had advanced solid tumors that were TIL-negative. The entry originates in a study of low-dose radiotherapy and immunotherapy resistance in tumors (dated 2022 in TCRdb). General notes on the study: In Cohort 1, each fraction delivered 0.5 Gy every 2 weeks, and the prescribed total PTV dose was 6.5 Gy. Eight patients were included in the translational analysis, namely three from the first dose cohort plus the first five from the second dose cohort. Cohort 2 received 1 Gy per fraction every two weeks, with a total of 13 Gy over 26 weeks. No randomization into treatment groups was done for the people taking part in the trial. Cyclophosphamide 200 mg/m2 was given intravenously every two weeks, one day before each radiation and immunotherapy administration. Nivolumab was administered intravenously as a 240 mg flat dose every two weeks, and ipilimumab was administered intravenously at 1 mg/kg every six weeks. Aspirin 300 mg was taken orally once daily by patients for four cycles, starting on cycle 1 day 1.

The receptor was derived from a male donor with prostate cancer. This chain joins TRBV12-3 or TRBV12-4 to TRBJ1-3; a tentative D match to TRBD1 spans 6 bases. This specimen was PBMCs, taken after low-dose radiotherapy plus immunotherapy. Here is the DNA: TGTGCCAGCGCAGGGGCTGGAAACACCATATATTTT. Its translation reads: CASAGAGNTIYF.